Listed below are T cell receptor beta chains from one sample, sequenced in a study of cytomegalovirus exposure and HLA in healthy donors. TCRdb keeps only in-frame clones here, not all; method: immunoSEQ multiplex PCR. Recorded for this sample: around 60,000 clones. Sequencing was done on a sample of PBMCs. The receptors derive from a woman between 18 and 29 years old in good health and CMV-seronegative. The CDR3 runs from the conserved cysteine through the conserved F or W. Each record gives: V gene, D gene, J gene, CDR3 DNA, CDR3 protein. D genes are given only for firm matches.

v_gene: TRBV6-5
d_gene: TRBD2
j_gene: TRBJ2-7
CDR3nt: TGTGCCAGCAGTTCTTATAGCGGGAGCGACGAGCAGTACTTC
CDR3aa: CASSSYSGSDEQYF

v_gene: TRBV4-1
d_gene: TRBD1
j_gene: TRBJ1-6
CDR3nt: TGCGCCAGCAGCCCCTCCCAGGGACAGGGGTTCTCACCCCTCCACTTT
CDR3aa: CASSPSQGQGFSPLHF

v_gene: TRBV5-5
d_gene: -
j_gene: TRBJ1-1
CDR3nt: TGTGCCAGCAGGGGGAGGGCAGAGGGTAACACTGAAGCTTTCTTT
CDR3aa: CASRGRAEGNTEAFF

v_gene: TRBV28
d_gene: TRBD1
j_gene: TRBJ1-1
CDR3nt: TGTGCCAGCAGTTCCGAGGACAGGGCAGCTTTCTTT
CDR3aa: CASSSEDRAAFF

v_gene: TRBV2
d_gene: -
j_gene: TRBJ1-5
CDR3nt: TGTGCCAGCAGTGGGACAGAGAATCAGCCCCAGCATTTT
CDR3aa: CASSGTENQPQHF

v_gene: TRBV4-1
d_gene: TRBD1
j_gene: TRBJ1-2
CDR3nt: TGCGCCAGCAGCCATCCCGGACAGGGTGGTGGCTACACCTTC
CDR3aa: CASSHPGQGGGYTF

v_gene: TRBV28
d_gene: TRBD1
j_gene: TRBJ1-2
CDR3nt: TGTGCCAGCAGTCTCGGACAGGGGGTAAATGGCTACACCTTC
CDR3aa: CASSLGQGVNGYTF

v_gene: TRBV6-6
d_gene: -
j_gene: TRBJ1-2
CDR3nt: TGTGCCAACTCCCGGGTAGCTAACTATGGCTACACCTTC
CDR3aa: CANSRVANYGYTF

v_gene: TRBV6-5
d_gene: TRBD1
j_gene: TRBJ1-2
CDR3nt: TGTGCCTCGAGTCCCGGGACAGGGGCCTATGGCTACACCTTC
CDR3aa: CASSPGTGAYGYTF

v_gene: TRBV2
d_gene: -
j_gene: TRBJ1-2
CDR3nt: TGTGCCAGCAGAGAGGACAGTCTCCCCTCTAACTATGGCTACACCTTC
CDR3aa: CASREDSLPSNYGYTF

v_gene: TRBV11-3
d_gene: TRBD1
j_gene: TRBJ1-2
CDR3nt: TGTGCCAGCAGCTTTAGTGGACAGGGGCTCGATGGCTACACCTTC
CDR3aa: CASSFSGQGLDGYTF

v_gene: TRBV5-4
d_gene: TRBD2
j_gene: TRBJ2-2
CDR3nt: TGTGCCAGCAGCTCTGGGACTAGCGGACCCGGGGAGCTGTTTTTT
CDR3aa: CASSSGTSGPGELFF

v_gene: TRBV6-4
d_gene: -
j_gene: TRBJ1-6
CDR3nt: TGTGCCAGCAGAGAGGGGGAATCACCCCTCCACTTT
CDR3aa: CASREGESPLHF

v_gene: TRBV5-1
d_gene: -
j_gene: TRBJ1-2
CDR3nt: TGCGCCAGCAGCTTGGGGGGGGATGGCTACACCTTC
CDR3aa: CASSLGGDGYTF

v_gene: TRBV6-1
d_gene: TRBD1
j_gene: TRBJ2-1
CDR3nt: TGTGCCAGCAGTGCCGCAGGGACAGGGCCTGACAATGAGCAGTTCTTC
CDR3aa: CASSAAGTGPDNEQFF

v_gene: TRBV6-5
d_gene: -
j_gene: TRBJ1-2
CDR3nt: TGTGCCAGCAGTACAGAAGGGAGGAGAGGCTACACCTTC
CDR3aa: CASSTEGRRGYTF

v_gene: TRBV4-1
d_gene: -
j_gene: TRBJ2-1
CDR3nt: TGCGCCAGCAGCCAAGATCAAGGGGGTGGCGCCGCCCTCTGGAATGAGCAGTTCTTC
CDR3aa: CASSQDQGGGAALWNEQFF

v_gene: TRBV6-6
d_gene: -
j_gene: TRBJ2-3
CDR3nt: TGTGCCAGCCTTGAGACCTTCGGGGATACGCAGTATTTT
CDR3aa: CASLETFGDTQYF

v_gene: TRBV7-9
d_gene: -
j_gene: TRBJ2-2
CDR3nt: TGTGCCAGCAGAACTCTTGACACCGCCGGGGAGCTGTTTTTT
CDR3aa: CASRTLDTAGELFF

v_gene: TRBV7-2
d_gene: -
j_gene: TRBJ1-1
CDR3nt: TGTGCCAGCAGCCGACAGACATCGAACACTGAAGCTTTCTTT
CDR3aa: CASSRQTSNTEAFF

v_gene: TRBV2
d_gene: -
j_gene: TRBJ1-3
CDR3nt: TGTGCCAGCAGTGAAGGACAGCTCTCTGGAAACACCATATATTTT
CDR3aa: CASSEGQLSGNTIYF

v_gene: TRBV7-6
d_gene: -
j_gene: TRBJ2-7
CDR3nt: TGTGCCAGCCTAAAGGGGGGGAGCTCCTACGAGCAGTACTTC
CDR3aa: CASLKGGSSYEQYF

v_gene: TRBV6-6
d_gene: -
j_gene: TRBJ1-2
CDR3nt: TGTGCCAGCAGTTTTTCAGGGATAGGTGGCTACACCTTC
CDR3aa: CASSFSGIGGYTF

v_gene: TRBV5-1
d_gene: -
j_gene: TRBJ1-6
CDR3nt: TGCGCCAGCAGCCCGGATGGGGCCGGTAATTCACCCCTCCACTTT
CDR3aa: CASSPDGAGNSPLHF

v_gene: TRBV7-8
d_gene: -
j_gene: TRBJ2-7
CDR3nt: TGTGCCAGCAGCTTAAGGCGGGAACTCTCCTACGAGCAGTACTTC
CDR3aa: CASSLRRELSYEQYF